A single sample gave rise to the 28 T cell receptor beta chains below, sequenced in a study of Graves' ophthalmopathy and Graves' hyperthyroidism. The TCR beta CDR3 regions underwent amplification from RNA transcripts. An opening RT-PCR round employed HTBI primers and preceded a second-round multiplex PCR. TCRdb processed the multiplex PCR reads anew with MiXCR; each CDR3 protein has one entry. The sample has about 550,000 distinct CDR3 sequences, under 40% seen once. The sample consisted of peripheral blood or thyroid tissue (not recorded which). These receptors all come from an adult man with Graves' hyperthyroidism.

This chain uses TRBV29-1 with TRBJ1-1; 7 positions agree with TRBD1. V lost 8 bases and J lost 3; bases outside the gene matches: 9. The CDR3 spans 13 residues. Germline CDR1 reads SQVTM; CDR2 reads ANQGSEA. CDR3 nucleotide sequence: TGCAGCCAAGTACAGGGGAGGTACACTGAAGCTTTCTTT. It is translated as CSQVQGRYTEAFF.

The sample holds many counts of this clonotype. The chain combines TRBV20-1 with TRBJ1-6; D is perhaps TRBD1 (5 bases). V was trimmed by 2 bases and J by 5 bases, leaving 13 bases between them. The CDR3 has 15 amino acids. Germline assignment: CDR1 DFQATT and CDR2 SNEGSKA (reference sequence). The CDR3 DNA reads as TGCAGTGCTAGACTAGTTGCAGGGAATAATTCACCCCTCCACTTT. Amino acids: CSARLVAGNNSPLHF.

Many counts were recorded for this clonotype. The chain employs TRBV7-8 and TRBJ2-7; 9 bases line up with TRBD2. This CDR3 spans 14 amino acids. From germline, CDR1 is SGHVS and CDR2 FQNEAQ. The V gene end was trimmed by 3 bases and the J gene end by 6 bases; junction bases not matched to a gene: 6. This CDR3 reads CASSFRTSASEQYF. In DNA form, the CDR3 reads TGTGCCAGCAGCTTCAGGACTAGCGCCAGCGAGCAGTACTTC. Full variable domain (outside the CDR3, taken from reference TRBV7-8 and TRBJ2-7): GAGVSQSPRYKVAKRGQDVALRCDPISGHVSLFWYQQALGQGPEFLTYFQNEAQLDKSGLPSDRFFAERPEGSVSTLKIQRTQQEDSAVYLCASSFRTSASEQYFGPGTRLTVT.

In DNA, the CDR3 is TGTGCCAGCAGTTCCCAGTGGGGTCTGAACACTGAAGCTTTCTTT. Translation gives CASSSQWGLNTEAFF. The genes are TRBV6-5 and TRBJ1-1; no clear D. Trimming left V 4 bases short and J 0 bases short, with 12 bases between. The CDR3 covers 15 residues. The germline V gene encodes CDR1 MNHEY and CDR2 SVGAGI.

This clonotype occurred a few times. V is TRBV6-1 and J is TRBJ1-6, with D possibly TRBD1 on 5 matching bases. The CDR3 consists of 15 residues. Per the germline V gene, CDR1 is MNHNS and CDR2 is SASEGT. V was cut by 2 bases and J by 9 bases, with 14 bases left in between. The CDR3 nucleotides are TGTGCCAGCAGTGAAAAGGCCCCGGGGCGTTCACCCCTCCACTTT. Residues: CASSEKAPGRSPLHF.

The chain recombines TRBV2 with TRBJ1-5; D not certain. This CDR3 has 14 residues. Between the trimmed V and J ends, which lost 2 bases and 4 bases, there was a span of 9 bases. The germline V gene has CDR1 SNHLY and CDR2 FYNNEI. CDR3 nucleotide sequence: TGTGCCAGCAGTGAATGGGTCAGAAATCAGCCCCAGCATTTT. It codes for CASSEWVRNQPQHF.

This clonotype was detected many times. The rearrangement uses TRBV7-9 and TRBJ1-5, with 10 nucleotides matching TRBD1. V shed 5 bases and J 0 bases; nucleotides not matched to a gene: 7. The germline gives CDR1 SEHNR, CDR2 FQNEAQ (reference sequence). The CDR3 extends over 17 amino acids. The DNA for the CDR3 is TGTGCCAGCAGCCCGGGACAGGGGTCTAGTAGCAATCAGCCCCAGCATTTT. This sequence encodes CASSPGQGSSSNQPQHF. Full variable domain (missing parts from reference TRBV7-9 and TRBJ1-5): DTGVSQNPRHKITKRGQNVTFRCDPISEHNRLYWYRQTLGQGPEFLTYFQNEAQLEKSRLLSDRFSAERPKGSFSTLEIQRTEQGDSAMYLCASSPGQGSSSNQPQHFGDGTRLSIL.

This clonotype was observed at least ten times. J is TRBJ1-5 and V is TRBV2, with 12 bases identical to TRBD1. Germline V gene data show CDR1 as SNHLY and CDR2 as FYNNEI. Germline trimming cut 7 bases from V and 2 bases from J; bases unmatched to any gene: 3. The CDR3 is made up of 15 amino acids. The CDR3 loop reads CASTGTGGGNQPQHF. For the CDR3, the DNA is TGTGCCAGCACCGGGACAGGGGGCGGCAATCAGCCCCAGCATTTT.

This clonotype was seen many times. V gene TRBV7-2 combines with J gene TRBJ1-1; 8 positions match TRBD1. CDR1 SGHTA and CDR2 FQGNSA come from the germline V gene. The CDR3 covers 15 residues. Unmatched junction bases numbered 10, after V lost 5 bases and J lost 5 bases. The CDR3 region is CASSMRTGLGTEAFF. CDR3 sequence (DNA): TGTGCCAGCAGCATGAGGACAGGGTTGGGGACTGAAGCTTTCTTT. Using reference TRBV7-2 and TRBJ1-1 for the parts outside the CDR3, the full variable domain is GAGVSQSPSNKVTEKGKDVELRCDPISGHTALYWYRQSLGQGLEFLIYFQGNSAPDKSGLPSDRFSAERTGGSVSTLTIQRTQQEDSAVYLCASSMRTGLGTEAFFGQGTRLTVV.

This clonotype was found a few times. The V call is TRBV6-6, the J call TRBJ2-7, with unresolved D. CDR1 MNHNY and CDR2 SVGAGI come from the germline V gene (reference sequence). This CDR3 contains 13 residues. With 3 bases removed from V and 4 bases from J, the gap between germline ends came to 10 bases. The DNA of the CDR3 is TGTGCCAGCAGTTATGGCGAAGCATACGAGCAGTACTTC. Encoded protein: CASSYGEAYEQYF.

This clonotype was recorded only once. CDR3 in DNA: TGTGCCAGCAGCTCTAGTGCGGGTGAGCAGTTCTTC. Translation: CASSSSAGEQFF. This chain links TRBV7-6 with TRBJ2-5, with TRBD2 as a possible D gene (5 bases). The closer fit of TRBJ2-1 to the DNA end suggests the J call may be wrong. Germline assignment: CDR1 SGHVS and CDR2 FNYEAQ. This CDR3 is 12 amino acids long.

This clonotype showed up just a few times. V and J are TRBV10-2 and TRBJ2-3; 8 bases are a match to TRBD2. J was trimmed by 0 bases and V by 6 bases; bases with no gene match: 20. The CDR3 loop spans 20 amino acids. Germline V gene sequence: CDR1 WSHSY, CDR2 SAAADI. The chain's CDR3 is CASSRVLPAGVVSSTDTQYF. In DNA, the CDR3 is TGCGCCAGCAGCCGCGTCCTACCAGCGGGAGTGGTATCTAGCACAGATACGCAGTATTTT.

The rearrangement joins TRBV19 to TRBJ1-1; the D gene is possibly TRBD1 (5 bases). This CDR3 comprises 13 residues. In germline, CDR1 is LNHDA, CDR2 SQIVND (reference sequence). The V end was cut by 7 bases, the J end by 4 bases, with 13 bases between. The CDR3 DNA reads as TGTGCCAGTACGCGGGGGTCGAGCACTGAAGCTTTCTTT. Translating gives CASTRGSSTEAFF.

Of note for this clonotype: A much more abundant neighbour one base away suggests this may be a read error. V usage is TRBV20-1 and J usage is TRBJ1-2; TRBD1 aligns across 11 bases. Germline CDR1 DFQATT, CDR2 SNEGSKA (reference sequence). The CDR3 has 13 amino acids. This CDR3 is CSARGGTGGGCTF. The CDR3 bases are TGCAGTGCTAGGGGAGGGACAGGGGGAGGCTGCACCTTC.

This clonotype was recorded at least ten times. The V gene is TRBV20-1, the J gene TRBJ2-3; no clear D gene. Germline V CDR1 and CDR2: DFQATT, SNEGSKA (reference sequence). Trimming removed 8 bases at V and 2 bases at J, with 14 bases between. This CDR3 contains 13 residues. DNA of the CDR3: TGCAGTCGCGGCAGCCACCTCACAGATACGCAGTATTTT. It is translated as CSRGSHLTDTQYF.

About this clonotype: Since a much larger clone is just one base distant, this may be a read error. V and J are TRBV4-1 and TRBJ2-7; 10 bases fit TRBD1. From germline, CDR1 is MGHRA and CDR2 YSYEKL. CDR3 length equals 15 residues. The DNA of the CDR3 is TGCGCCAGCAGCCAAATGGGGACAGGGGCCTACGAGCGGTACTTC. It specifies CASSQMGTGAYERYF.

The chain is built from TRBV10-3 and TRBJ2-5, with TRBD1 matching over 7 bases. The J call is uncertain, as TRBJ2-1 better fits the DNA end. The CDR3 loop spans 13 amino acids. Per germline, CDR1 ENHRY and CDR2 SYGVKD. In nucleotides, the CDR3 is TGTGCCATCAGGCCGGGACAGTACAATGAGCAGTTCTTC. Encoded protein: CAIRPGQYNEQFF.

The rearrangement joins TRBV6-4 to TRBJ1-2, with no clear D. V was cut by 4 bases and J by 8 bases, with 20 bases left in between. The CDR3 loop spans 15 amino acids. CDR1 is MRHNA and CDR2 is SNTAGT in the germline V gene. DNA of the CDR3: TGTGCCAGCAGTGCTAGAGATCCCTTGGATGGGGGCTACACCTTC. Translated, it gives CASSARDPLDGGYTF.

The chain combines TRBV7-2 with TRBJ2-7; TRBD1 or TRBD2 may be the D gene (6 bases each). The CDR3 covers 23 residues. Per germline, CDR1 SGHTA and CDR2 FQGNSA. V shed 9 bases and J shed 1 base, with 43 bases lying between them. The CDR3 DNA is TGTGCCAGTTCTGGCGTTGGGGGACACAACACCGGGCGGGTAGGCGGGACATCCTACGAGCAGTACTTC. Protein product: CASSGVGGHNTGRVGGTSYEQYF.

The J gene is TRBJ2-7, the V gene TRBV25-1; a possible D gene is TRBD2 (5 bases). CDR1 and CDR2 (germline): MGHDK, SYGVNS. V lost 4 bases, J lost 2 bases, and 24 bases lay in between. This CDR3 region has 18 residues. The CDR3 reads CASSGVDRVSGSTYEQYF. DNA of the CDR3: TGTGCCAGCAGTGGAGTTGACCGGGTTTCGGGGTCGACCTACGAGCAGTACTTC.

This chain connects TRBV7-2 to TRBJ2-2, with 7 bases lining up with TRBD1. Germline CDR1 is SGHTA and CDR2 is FQGNSA. This CDR3 has 16 amino acids. J was trimmed by 3 bases and V by 5 bases; bases with no gene match: 9. CDR3 protein: CASSVTGLTDTGELFF. In nucleotides, the CDR3 is TGTGCCAGCAGCGTGACAGGGCTGACTGACACCGGGGAGCTGTTTTTT. Complete variable domain (other parts from reference TRBV7-2 and TRBJ2-2): GAGVSQSPSNKVTEKGKDVELRCDPISGHTALYWYRQSLGQGLEFLIYFQGNSAPDKSGLPSDRFSAERTGGSVSTLTIQRTQQEDSAVYLCASSVTGLTDTGELFFGEGSRLTVL.

In regard to this clonotype: This may be a read error: a much more frequent sequence differs by one nucleotide. The chain joins TRBV12-3 or TRBV12-4 to TRBJ2-5; either TRBD1 or TRBD2 may fit D (6 bases each). This CDR3 has 14 amino acids. The CDR3 sequence is CAGSPLGGPETQYF. Here the CDR3 DNA reads TGTGCCGGCAGTCCCCTCGGGGGCCCGGAGACCCAGTACTTC.

The chain couples TRBV19 to TRBJ1-4; D uncertain. Trimming pared 7 bases from V and 11 bases from J, leaving 11 bases between. This CDR3 region has 11 residues. Germline assignment: CDR1 LNHDA and CDR2 SQIVND (reference sequence). CDR3 amino acids: CASTPDWKLFF. In DNA, the CDR3 is TGTGCCAGTACCCCGGACTGGAAACTGTTTTTT.

This clonotype was seen at least ten times. The rearrangement uses TRBV10-3 and TRBJ1-1; TRBD1 is a possible D gene (5 bases). The germline V and J ends were trimmed by 8 bases and 4 bases, with 14 bases remaining between them. The length of the CDR3 is 13 residues. Germline V CDR1 and CDR2: ENHRY, SYGVKD. CDR3 protein: CAISSTGVTEAFF. Here the CDR3 DNA reads TGTGCCATCTCCTCGACGGGGGTCACTGAAGCTTTCTTT.

This chain joins TRBV18 and TRBJ1-2; 9 positions match TRBD1. The CDR3 extends over 13 amino acids. Trimming cost V 10 bases and J 7 bases; bases outside gene matches: 10. Germline values: CDR1 KGHSH, CDR2 LQKENI. The CDR3 nucleotides read TGTGCCACCACACCGGGACAGGGATTTGGCTACACCTTC. Its protein product is CATTPGQGFGYTF.

The chain joins TRBV5-1 to TRBJ1-1; D uncertain. Deletions cut 4 bases from V and 8 bases from J, with 21 bases between. Germline V CDR1 and CDR2: SGHRS, YFSETQ. CDR3 length: 15 residues. The CDR3 nucleotides are TGCGCCAGCAGCCCGGGTCCTGTTCATTCCGAGGAAGCTTTCTTT. It encodes CASSPGPVHSEEAFF.

This clonotype was seen a few times. V gene TRBV12-3 or TRBV12-4 combines with J gene TRBJ2-5; 7 nucleotides match TRBD2. The CDR3 is 14 residues long. The V gene end was trimmed by 5 bases and the J gene end by 6 bases; junction bases not matched to a gene: 9. The CDR3 DNA reads TGTGCCAGCAGTCGCGGACTAGAACCCAAGACCCAGTACTTC. Translation: CASSRGLEPKTQYF.

On this clonotype: A much larger clone sits a single nucleotide away, making a read error possible. The CDR3 carries no conserved terminal phenylalanine or tryptophan, so it likely arises from a read error. The chain links TRBV7-8 to TRBJ1-6, with D uncertain. There are 16 residues in the CDR3. CDR1 and CDR2 from the germline V gene are SGHVS and FQNEAQ. Between the trimmed V and J ends, which lost 0 bases and 4 bases, there was a span of 10 bases. The CDR3 DNA reads as TGTGCCAGCAGCTTAGCGGCAGTGATGTATAATTCACCCCTCCACTTA. It yields the protein CASSLAAVMYNSPLHL.